This T cell receptor beta chain was captured in a study of cytomegalovirus exposure and HLA in healthy donors. Points from the study as a whole: A link between a missense DCLRE1C variant and TCR beta V- and J-gene trimming emerged from a later analysis. In a later analysis, common viral pathogens appeared linked to several of the most significant clusters. Earlier analysis yielded a pattern in which most TCR beta V segments were productive about 90% or about 30% of the time.

Trimming removed 6 bases from V and 2 bases from J, with 17 bases in between. CDR3 length equals 16 residues. Germline CDR1 SGDLS, CDR2 YYNGEE. Turning to this clone: Its antigen is currently unknown.

Both 60 Vbeta primers and 13 Jbeta primers went into the PCR. Sequencing used immunoSEQ multiplex PCR; TCRdb keeps in-frame clones, though not all of them. The table shows approximately 110,000 clones, with about 85% occurring only once. The chain joins TRBV9 to TRBJ2-2, with a tentative D call TRBD2 (7 bases). The clonotype originates from a man in his fifties or sixties in good health and CMV-seronegative. The material sequenced was PBMCs. The CDR3 region has the DNA TGTGCCAGCACCTTAGGGCGGGGGCCTAACACCGGGGAGCTGTTTTTT. Translated: CASTLGRGPNTGELFF.